Presented here are 21 T cell receptor beta chains from one specimen sequenced in a study of blood T cell repertoires in COVID-19. TCRdb's copy holds only in-frame clones and misses some; the assay was immunoSEQ multiplex PCR. The top ten hold about 2.1% of the sample, which has about 440,000 clones, 70% to 90% seen once. Sequences were obtained from PBMCs or T cells enriched from blood (not recorded which). These receptors all stem from a woman aged 18-29 years with acute COVID-19.

V is TRBV6-4 and J is TRBJ1-1, with TRBD1 matching 9 bases. Unmatched junction bases numbered 5, after V lost 5 bases and J lost 4 bases. This CDR3 region has 14 residues. The germline V gene encodes CDR1 MRHNA and CDR2 SNTAGT. The DNA for the CDR3 is TGTGCCAGCAGTCCGGACAGGGGAGGCACTGAAGCTTTCTTT. It encodes CASSPDRGGTEAFF.

This chain joins TRBV3-1 (or the pseudogene TRBV3-2) and TRBJ1-5; a weak D match, TRBD1 (6 bases). CDR3 size: 12 residues. CDR1 is LGHDT and CDR2 is YNNKEL in the germline V gene (reference sequence). V was pared by 2 bases and J by 11 bases, with 10 bases between. The CDR3 loop is CASSQKTGSQHF. The CDR3 DNA is TGTGCCAGCAGCCAAAAGACAGGATCCCAGCATTTT.

V gene TRBV5-4 combines with J gene TRBJ1-1; 8 positions match TRBD1. The CDR3 is made up of 16 amino acids. V was clipped by 0 bases and J by 5 bases; unmatched bases: 9. From germline, CDR1 is SGHNT and CDR2 YYREEE (reference sequence). The CDR3 nucleotides are TGTGCCAGCAGCTTGGTGGGAAACAGGGGGAGGACTGAAGCTTTCTTT. Translated: CASSLVGNRGRTEAFF.

V usage is TRBV21-1 and J usage is TRBJ2-2; the D call in the table, TRBD2, was not verified against the DNA. TRBV21-1 is a documented pseudogene. The CDR3 is 17 amino acids. The CDR3: CASSKEGLAEFTGELFF. The CDR3 DNA sequence: TGTGCCAGCAGCAAAGAAGGACTAGCGGAGTTCACCGGGGAGCTGTTTTTT.

This chain uses TRBV3-1 (or the pseudogene TRBV3-2) with TRBJ2-1; 13 bases line up with TRBD2. The CDR3 consists of 16 residues. CDR1 is LGHDT and CDR2 is YNNKEL in the germline V gene (reference sequence). The ends lost 0 bases at V and 8 bases at J; junction bases unmatched: 4. CDR3 nucleotide sequence: TGTGCCAGCAGCCAAGACCGGACTAGCGGGAGCGATGAGCAGTTCTTC. This translates into CASSQDRTSGSDEQFF.

The DNA of the CDR3 is TGTGCCAGCAGCTTGGGTAGACAGGGAAGTACAGATACGCAGTATTTT. Residues: CASSLGRQGSTDTQYF. J is TRBJ2-3 and V is TRBV5-4, with 7 bases lining up with TRBD1. CDR1 SGHNT and CDR2 YYREEE come from the germline V gene (reference sequence). V dropped 0 bases and J dropped 3; count of bases not matched to a gene: 7. The CDR3 runs to 16 residues.

V usage is TRBV28 and J usage is TRBJ1-5; D call uncertain. Germline V lookup: CDR1 MDHEN, CDR2 SYDVKM. V was shortened by 8 bases and J by 4 bases, with 6 bases between the two germline ends. The CDR3 runs to 11 residues. CDR3 bases: TGTGCCAGCGGGCGTAATCAGCCCCAGCATTTT. Translating gives CASGRNQPQHF.

J is TRBJ2-7 and V is TRBV7-8; 7 nucleotides match TRBD1. The ends lost 5 bases at V and 0 bases at J; junction bases unmatched: 7. The CDR3 runs 15 residues. Germline loops: CDR1 SGHVS, CDR2 FQNEAQ. The CDR3 DNA sequence: TGTGCCAGCAGCAAACCGGGACAGAGCTCCTACGAGCAGTACTTC. The encoded protein is CASSKPGQSSYEQYF.

The CDR3 nucleotides are TGTGCCAGTAGTATGAGCAGGGTGAACACTGAAGCTTTCTTT. This sequence encodes CASSMSRVNTEAFF. The chain couples TRBV19 to TRBJ1-1, with D possibly matching TRBD1 (5 bases). Trimming removed 3 bases at V and 0 bases at J, with 8 bases between. The CDR3 runs to 14 residues. Germline V gene lookup returns CDR1 LNHDA and CDR2 SQIVND (reference sequence).

V and J are TRBV19 and TRBJ2-5, with D possibly matching TRBD2 (5 bases). With 6 bases removed from V and 5 bases from J, the gap between germline ends came to 13 bases. The CDR3 totals 13 residues. Germline V gives CDR1 LNHDA, CDR2 SQIVND (reference sequence). CDR3 DNA sequence: TGTGCCAGTAGGAAACTAGAGGGCGAGACCCAGTACTTC. Its protein is CASRKLEGETQYF.

The rearrangement uses TRBV4-3 and TRBJ2-1, with TRBD2 matching 7 bases. J was trimmed by 1 base and V by 3 bases; bases with no gene match: 6. Germline CDR1 reads LGHNA; CDR2 reads YSLEER. The CDR3 has 16 amino acids. The CDR3 DNA reads as TGCGCCAGCAGCCACTTGGTAGCGGGTTCCTACAATGAGCAGTTCTTC. Its translation is CASSHLVAGSYNEQFF.

The CDR3 coding sequence is TGTGCCAGCAGCTCCGGGACAGGGGGCTACGAGCAGTACTTC. Translated: CASSSGTGGYEQYF. V is TRBV7-3 and J is TRBJ2-7; 11 nucleotides line up with TRBD1. The CDR3 has 14 residues. The junction had 2 bases not matched to a gene; V was cut back by 4 bases and J by 3 bases. Per germline, CDR1 SGHTA and CDR2 FQGTGA.

V usage is TRBV14 and J usage is TRBJ2-1, with TRBD2 matching 10 bases. Germline CDR1 is SGHDN and CDR2 is FVKESK. The V gene end was trimmed by 0 bases and the J gene end by 16 bases; junction bases not matched to a gene: 6. CDR3 length: 13 residues. The CDR3 bases are TGTGCCAGCAGCCAAGATAAGCGGGAGGGCCACTTCTTC. It yields the protein CASSQDKREGHFF.

The chain links TRBV3-1 (or the pseudogene TRBV3-2) to TRBJ1-1; 9 bases align to TRBD1. Germline CDR1 reads LGHDT; CDR2 reads YNNKEL (reference sequence). The CDR3 length is 15 residues. Trimming at V came to 5 bases and at J to 10 bases, leaving 14 bases not matched to a gene. This chain's CDR3 is CASSFTPGQGYLAFF. CDR3 nucleotides: TGTGCCAGCAGCTTCACCCCGGGACAGGGTTATTTAGCTTTCTTT.

The chain has TRBV5-6 and TRBJ1-5; TRBD1 matches at 9 bases. The CDR3 consists of 18 residues. The trim removed 2 bases at V and 2 bases at J, leaving 11 bases unmatched. In germline, CDR1 is SGHDT, CDR2 YYEEEE. CDR3 coding DNA: TGTGCCAGCAGCTTACACCGTGGGACAGGGTGGGGCAATCAGCCCCAGCATTTT. Protein sequence: CASSLHRGTGWGNQPQHF. Filled out from reference TRBV5-6 and TRBJ1-5, the complete variable domain reads DAGVTQSPTHLIKTRGQQVTLRCSPKSGHDTVSWYQQALGQGPQFIFQYYEEEERQRGNFPDRFSGHQFPNYSSELNVNALLLGDSALYLCASSLHRGTGWGNQPQHFGDGTRLSIL.

This chain uses TRBV9 with TRBJ1-6, with 10 positions matching TRBD1. V dropped 4 bases and J dropped 7; count of bases not matched to a gene: 11. The CDR3 sequence is 17 residues long. The germline CDR1 and CDR2 sequences are SGDLS and YYNGEE. The CDR3 coding sequence is TGTGCCAGCAGCACAGAGACAGGGGGCGCCGTCAATTCACCCCTCCACTTT. This encodes CASSTETGGAVNSPLHF.

The chain combines TRBV4-1 with TRBJ2-5, with a weak D call TRBD2 (6 bases). Germline V gene lookup returns CDR1 MGHRA and CDR2 YSYEKL. This CDR3 comprises 16 residues. V lost 1 base and J lost 7, with 19 bases in between. The DNA for the CDR3 is TGCGCCAGCAGCCAAGGTGGAGGGAGTACGTTCCGGACCCAGTACTTC. Translation gives CASSQGGGSTFRTQYF.

The sample holds one count of this clone. One junction end does not reproduce the germline sequence, and a read error may be involved. This chain joins TRBV19 and TRBJ1-2, with TRBD1 identical over 7 bases. The CDR3 is made up of 13 amino acids. Germline CDR1 is LNHDA and CDR2 is SQIVND (reference sequence). The CDR3 protein is CASSIDRVDGYTF. The CDR3 DNA is TGTGCCAGTAGCATAGACAGGGTGGATGGCTACACCTTC.

The J gene is TRBJ1-6, the V gene TRBV2; a weak D match, TRBD1 (6 bases). Germline V gives CDR1 SNHLY, CDR2 FYNNEI. CDR3 length: 14 amino acids. V was pared by 8 bases and J by 3 bases, with 11 bases between. The CDR3 sequence: CASGKDSYNSPLHF. CDR3 DNA sequence: TGTGCCAGCGGAAAGGACAGCTATAATTCACCCCTCCACTTT.

In its sample, this clone was seen once. The chain uses TRBV6-6 and TRBJ2-3; D may be TRBD2 (6 bases). The CDR3 totals 15 residues. Looked up from germline, CDR1 is MNHNY and CDR2 is SVGAGI (reference sequence). Trimming cost V 2 bases and J 5 bases, with 14 bases left between them. CDR3 coding DNA: TGTGCCAGCAGTTACGGCTCGGGAGCGGTAGATACGCAGTATTTT. Translated, it gives CASSYGSGAVDTQYF.

This clone has only a few counts. The J gene is TRBJ1-3, the V gene TRBV27, with D perhaps TRBD1 (6 bases). This CDR3 contains 13 residues. Germline CDR1 MNHEY, CDR2 SMNVEV (reference sequence). Trimming took 7 bases from V and 2 from J, leaving 9 bases between them. The CDR3 DNA reads TGTGCCAGCATGGGGGCACCTGGAAACACCATATATTTT. Its protein is CASMGAPGNTIYF.